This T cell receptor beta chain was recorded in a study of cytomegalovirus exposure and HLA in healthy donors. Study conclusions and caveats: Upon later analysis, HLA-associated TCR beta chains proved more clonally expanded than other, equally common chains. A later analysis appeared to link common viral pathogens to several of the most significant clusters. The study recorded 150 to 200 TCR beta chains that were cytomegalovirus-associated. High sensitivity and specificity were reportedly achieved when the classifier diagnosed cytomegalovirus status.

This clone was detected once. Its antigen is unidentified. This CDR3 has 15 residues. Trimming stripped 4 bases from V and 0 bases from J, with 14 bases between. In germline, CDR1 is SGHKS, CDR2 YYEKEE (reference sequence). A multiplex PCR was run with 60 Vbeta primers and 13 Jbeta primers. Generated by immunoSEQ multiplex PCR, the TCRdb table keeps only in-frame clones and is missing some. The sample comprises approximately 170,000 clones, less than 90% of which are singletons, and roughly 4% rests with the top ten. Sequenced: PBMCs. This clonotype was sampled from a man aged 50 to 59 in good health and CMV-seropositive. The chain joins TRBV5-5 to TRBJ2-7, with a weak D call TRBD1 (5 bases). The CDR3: CASSLDSPSSYEQYF. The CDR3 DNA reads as TGTGCCAGCAGCCTCGACAGCCCGAGCTCCTACGAGCAGTACTTC.